These 23 T cell receptor beta chains were sequenced from one sample in a study of blood T cell repertoires in COVID-19. The data were produced by immunoSEQ multiplex PCR, yet TCRdb's version contains in-frame clones alone and is incomplete. The sample has under 300,000 clones, roughly 84% seen once. The sequencing input was peripheral blood. Source of these receptors: a middle-aged woman who had recovered from COVID-19.

The genes are TRBV19 and TRBJ1-2, with TRBD1 matching 7 bases. The CDR3 sequence is 14 residues long. The germline V gene has CDR1 LNHDA and CDR2 SQIVND (reference sequence). V dropped 5 bases and J dropped 2; count of bases not matched to a gene: 5. CDR3 protein: CASSAGQENYGYTF. The CDR3 coding sequence is TGTGCCAGTAGTGCCGGACAGGAAAACTATGGCTACACCTTC.

This sequence joins TRBV10-3 and TRBJ1-2; 9 bases agree with TRBD1. Trimming at V came to 7 bases and at J to 2 bases, leaving 2 bases not matched to a gene. The germline V gene encodes CDR1 ENHRY and CDR2 SYGVKD. The CDR3 totals 13 residues. The CDR3 nucleotides read TGTGCCATCAACGGACAGGGGAACTATGGCTACACCTTC. Protein: CAINGQGNYGYTF.

CDR3 DNA sequence: TGTGCCAGCAGCTCCTCAGGGGGAGAGACCCAGTACTTC. The encoded protein is CASSSSGGETQYF. The chain combines TRBV7-3 with TRBJ2-5; 7 positions agree with TRBD1. Germline-derived CDR1 and CDR2 are SGHTA and FQGTGA. The CDR3 length is 13 residues. V dropped 4 bases and J dropped 4; count of bases not matched to a gene: 3.

The chain uses TRBV7-2 and TRBJ2-3, with 7 positions matching TRBD2. Trimming removed 6 bases from V and 9 bases from J; junction bases left unmatched: 9. There are 13 residues in the CDR3. Germline V CDR1 and CDR2: SGHTA, FQGNSA. DNA of the CDR3: TGTGCCAGCAGAAGAGCGGGGCCAGGGACGCAGTATTTT. Protein product: CASRRAGPGTQYF.

The chain carries TRBV7-6 and TRBJ2-2; a possible D gene is TRBD1 (7 bases). V lost 5 bases, J lost 5 bases, and 18 bases lay in between. CDR1 is SGHVS, CDR2 FNYEAQ, per germline. The CDR3 is 16 residues long. The CDR3 here is CASSPQQGRDTGELFF. The CDR3 DNA reads as TGTGCCAGCAGCCCACAACAGGGGCGGGATACCGGGGAGCTGTTTTTT.

This clone was detected only once. The genes are TRBV4-3 and TRBJ1-2; weak D call: TRBD1 (6 bases). The germline gives CDR1 LGHNA, CDR2 YSLEER. CDR3 length: 14 amino acids. V shed 1 base and J shed 4 bases, with 10 bases lying between them. CDR3 bases: TGCGCCAGCAGCCAAGCGGGGGGCCTCTATGGCTACACCTTC. It yields the protein CASSQAGGLYGYTF.

The chain employs TRBV30 and TRBJ2-5; weak D call: TRBD1 (6 bases). The CDR3 length is 16 residues. The ends were cut back, 1 base at V and 1 base at J, with 16 bases in the middle. From germline, CDR1 is GTSNPN and CDR2 SVGIG (reference sequence). The CDR3 spells CAWSEGGWGPQETQYF. The CDR3 nucleotides read TGTGCCTGGAGTGAAGGGGGATGGGGGCCCCAAGAGACCCAGTACTTC.

The V call is TRBV5-1, the J call TRBJ1-4, with D possibly matching TRBD1 (5 bases). The V and J ends lost 0 bases and 5 bases respectively, with 8 bases between them. Germline-derived CDR1 and CDR2 are SGHRS and YFSETQ. The CDR3 spans 14 residues. The CDR3 protein is CASSLGSGNEKLFF. CDR3 DNA sequence: TGCGCCAGCAGCTTGGGGTCAGGGAATGAAAAACTGTTTTTT. The variable domain in full, completed from reference TRBV5-1 and TRBJ1-4, reads KAGVTQTPRYLIKTRGQQVTLSCSPISGHRSVSWYQQTPGQGLQFLFEYFSETQRNKGNFPGRFSGRQFSNSRSEMNVSTLELGDSALYLCASSLGSGNEKLFFGSGTQLSVL.

This clone was detected only once. V usage is TRBV7-6 and J usage is TRBJ2-2, with 10 bases identical to TRBD2. CDR3 size: 17 residues. Germline CDR1 SGHVS, CDR2 FNYEAQ. With V trimmed by 4 bases and J by 0 bases, 5 bases remained unmatched. CDR3 bases: TGTGCCAGCAGCTCCGTAACTAGCGGGACGAACACCGGGGAGCTGTTTTTT. It translates to CASSSVTSGTNTGELFF.

The V and J genes are TRBV5-4 and TRBJ2-3; 9 bases line up with TRBD2. This CDR3 spans 16 amino acids. V was clipped by 0 bases and J by 3 bases; unmatched bases: 5. Germline V CDR1 and CDR2: SGHNT, YYREEE (reference sequence). Here the CDR3 DNA reads TGTGCCAGCAGCTTGGAGTCGCTAGCGGGAACAGATACGCAGTATTTT. Amino acid sequence: CASSLESLAGTDTQYF. The whole variable domain, remainder taken from reference TRBV5-4 and TRBJ2-3, is ETGVTQSPTHLIKTRGQQVTLRCSSQSGHNTVSWYQQALGQGPQFIFQYYREEENGRGNFPPRFSGLQFPNYSSELNVNALELDDSALYLCASSLESLAGTDTQYFGPGTRLTVL.

The V gene is TRBV30, the J gene TRBJ1-1, with a weak D call TRBD1 (5 bases). Germline V gene data show CDR1 as GTSNPN and CDR2 as SVGIG (reference sequence). The CDR3 is made up of 12 amino acids. The ends were cut back, 2 bases at V and 8 bases at J, with 12 bases in the middle. The CDR3, as DNA: TGTGCCTGGAGTCCAAGACGGGGGGAAGCTTTCTTT. Translated: CAWSPRRGEAFF.

In this sample, this clone turned up once. The chain carries TRBV6-2 or TRBV6-3 and TRBJ2-1; 12 positions agree with TRBD2. The length of the CDR3 is 15 residues. CDR1 is MNHEY, CDR2 SVGEGT, per germline. J was trimmed by 7 bases and V by 0 bases; bases with no gene match: 1. CDR3: CASSYSLAGGNEQFF. CDR3 sequence (DNA): TGTGCCAGCAGTTACTCACTAGCGGGGGGTAATGAGCAGTTCTTC.

The chain combines TRBV9 with TRBJ1-1; D remains ambiguous. The CDR3 runs to 16 residues. V shed 0 bases and J shed 0 bases, with 12 bases lying between them. The germline gives CDR1 SGDLS, CDR2 YYNGEE. This CDR3 is CASSVGGTLMNTEAFF. CDR3 sequence (DNA): TGTGCCAGCAGCGTAGGCGGCACCCTCATGAACACTGAAGCTTTCTTT.

In its sample, this clone was seen a few times. This rearrangement joins TRBV6-6 to TRBJ2-1; 9 nucleotides agree with TRBD2. The CDR3 spans 16 residues. Germline V gene data show CDR1 as MNHNY and CDR2 as SVGAGI (reference sequence). The J segment lost 7 bases and the V segment lost 2 bases, leaving 9 bases of the junction unmatched. This CDR3 reads CASSYGPGTSPNEQFF. The CDR3 DNA reads as TGTGCCAGCAGTTACGGCCCCGGGACTAGCCCAAATGAGCAGTTCTTC.

This clone was picked up a small number of times. This sequence joins TRBV3-1 (or the pseudogene TRBV3-2) and TRBJ1-5; no firm D call. The length of the CDR3 is 14 residues. CDR1 is LGHDT, CDR2 YNNKEL, per germline (reference sequence). The V end was cut by 4 bases, the J end by 3 bases, with 10 bases between. CDR3 sequence (DNA): TGTGCCAGCAGCCGCAGGTTGGACAATCAGCCCCAGCATTTT. Translating it yields CASSRRLDNQPQHF.

The rearrangement links TRBV19 to TRBJ1-2; D unresolved. The CDR3 totals 13 residues. V gave up 5 bases and J gave up 7 bases, with 14 bases separating them. Germline V gives CDR1 LNHDA, CDR2 SQIVND (reference sequence). CDR3 sequence: CASSEQVGRGYTF. CDR3 sequence (DNA): TGTGCCAGTAGTGAGCAGGTTGGCCGTGGCTACACCTTC.

The CDR3 here is CASSGEEGAEAFF. The CDR3 nucleotides read TGTGCCAGCAGTGGAGAAGAAGGGGCTGAAGCTTTCTTT. The V gene is TRBV2, the J gene TRBJ1-1, with a weak D call TRBD1 (5 bases). V was pared by 4 bases and J by 6 bases, with 12 bases between. CDR1 is SNHLY, CDR2 FYNNEI, per germline. The CDR3 consists of 13 residues.

The CDR3 protein is CASSSQGIYGYTF. The CDR3 nucleotides are TGTGCCAGCAGCAGTCAGGGAATTTATGGCTACACCTTC. This chain joins TRBV7-9 and TRBJ1-2, with a possible D match to TRBD1 (5 bases). V was pared by 5 bases and J by 5 bases, with 12 bases between. Germline CDR1 and CDR2: SEHNR and FQNEAQ (reference sequence). The CDR3 spans 13 residues.

This clone was observed a few times. The chain carries TRBV11-3 and TRBJ2-3, with D unclear. The CDR3 extends over 13 amino acids. V gave up 3 bases and J gave up 4 bases, with 8 bases separating them. The germline V gene encodes CDR1 SGHNT and CDR2 YENEEA. DNA of the CDR3: TGTGCCAGCAGCTTGGCTTTCGCAGATACGCAGTATTTT. Residues: CASSLAFADTQYF.

This chain links TRBV14 with TRBJ1-2, with no clear D. Germline V gene data show CDR1 as SGHDN and CDR2 as FVKESK. The CDR3 length is 14 residues. The ends were cut back, 6 bases at V and 8 bases at J, with 19 bases in the middle. CDR3 region: CASSENGRWVGYTF. CDR3 nucleotide sequence: TGTGCCAGCAGTGAAAACGGGAGGTGGGTCGGCTACACCTTC.

The chain is built from TRBV7-3 and TRBJ2-1; TRBD2 matches 10 bases. The trim removed 5 bases at V and 6 bases at J, leaving 7 bases unmatched. Germline lookup yields CDR1 SGHTA and CDR2 FQGTGA. The CDR3 covers 15 residues. CDR3 bases: TGTGCCAGCAGCCGAACCGGGACTAGCGTCAATGAGCAGTTCTTC. Translating gives CASSRTGTSVNEQFF.

V is TRBV29-1 and J is TRBJ1-3; perhaps TRBD1 as D (6 bases). With 5 bases removed from V and 0 bases from J, the gap between germline ends came to 11 bases. There are 14 residues in the CDR3. Germline CDR1 reads SQVTM; CDR2 reads ANQGSEA. This CDR3 is CSVITGPSGNTIYF. The CDR3 DNA reads as TGCAGCGTTATCACAGGGCCCTCTGGAAACACCATATATTTT.

The rearrangement uses TRBV5-4 and TRBJ2-5, with 7 bases lining up with TRBD2. This CDR3 has 15 amino acids. J gave up 3 bases and V 4 bases, and 9 bases lay outside the gene matches. The germline gives CDR1 SGHNT, CDR2 YYREEE (reference sequence). The CDR3 region is CASSQDGLAEETQYF. CDR3 bases: TGTGCCAGCAGCCAAGATGGGCTAGCGGAAGAGACCCAGTACTTC.